This entry lists 6 T cell receptor beta chains sequenced from one sample in a study of T-cell memory formation after mild COVID-19. TCRdb fed the 5' RACE reads into MiXCR, producing one record per CDR3 protein. The sample carries 530,000 or so distinct CDR3 sequences, roughly a sixth recorded once. The sample was PBMCs or a T cell subset sorted from them (not recorded which). These receptors all come from an adult woman who had mild COVID-19 (a few samples of this study predate the infection). Cell type and time point are not known.

The chain carries TRBV12-3 or TRBV12-4 and TRBJ1-1; 8 positions match TRBD1. The CDR3 consists of 13 residues. With V trimmed by 2 bases and J by 10 bases, 6 bases remained unmatched. Here the CDR3 reads CASSLRAGGAAFF. The CDR3 DNA reads as TGTGCCAGCAGTTTAAGGGCAGGGGGCGCAGCTTTCTTT.

This clonotype has more than one count but fewer than ten. This chain connects TRBV3-1 to TRBJ1-2; D is unclear. Looked up from germline, CDR1 is LGHDT and CDR2 is YNNKEL (reference sequence). This CDR3 spans 12 amino acids. V gave up 5 bases and J gave up 4 bases, with 8 bases separating them. CDR3 in amino acids: CASSSGSYGYTF. CDR3 nucleotide sequence: TGTGCCAGCAGCTCAGGATCCTATGGCTACACCTTC.

This clonotype was counted between two and nine times. The gene calls are TRBV6-5 and TRBJ2-2; D may correspond to TRBD1 or TRBD2 (5 bases each). Germline-derived CDR1 and CDR2 are MNHEY and SVGAGI. The V gene lost 5 bases and the J gene lost 6 bases, with 13 bases spanning the gap. The CDR3 is 14 residues long. CDR3 in DNA: TGTGCCAGCAGTAGCTACGGGACCGCCGGGGAGCTGTTTTTT. This encodes CASSSYGTAGELFF.

This clonotype was found a few times. The chain couples TRBV7-2 to TRBJ2-1, with 7 bases matching TRBD2. Germline assignment: CDR1 SGHTA and CDR2 FQGNSA. With V trimmed by 1 base and J by 10 bases, 10 bases remained unmatched. This CDR3 has 15 residues. The CDR3 DNA reads TGTGCCAGCAGCTTAGGGGGCGGCGGGAGACTGGAGCAGTTCTTC. This codes for CASSLGGGGRLEQFF.

Here the CDR3 DNA reads TGTACCAGCAGCTATGGACTAGCGGGACCCGGGGAGCTGTTTTTT. It translates to CTSSYGLAGPGELFF. The V call is TRBV7-2, the J call TRBJ2-2; 12 bases agree with TRBD2. Germline lookup yields CDR1 SGHTA and CDR2 FQGNSA. With 4 bases clipped from V and 6 bases from J, the junction kept 3 bases outside the gene matches. The CDR3 has 15 amino acids.

This clonotype was seen ten or more times. The CDR3 loop reads CASSSTGETQYF. The CDR3, as DNA: TGTGCCAGCAGCTCCACAGGCGAGACCCAGTACTTC. This rearrangement joins TRBV5-5 to TRBJ2-5; D perhaps matches TRBD1 (5 bases). Germline V lookup: CDR1 SGHKS, CDR2 YYEKEE (reference sequence). V dropped 3 bases and J dropped 5 bases, with 8 bases sitting between them. CDR3 size: 12 residues.